These 5 T cell receptor beta chains were all obtained from the same sample, sequenced in a study of cytomegalovirus exposure and HLA in healthy donors. Vbeta (60) and Jbeta (13) primers were used in the PCR. The repertoire was sequenced with immunoSEQ multiplex PCR; TCRdb's copy has only in-frame clones and lacks some. The repertoire includes 95,000 to 100,000 clones, roughly 76% of them detected once, and 4.1% sits in the top ten. The sequencing input was PBMCs. All receptors derive from a man aged 35 to 55 in good health and CMV-seronegative.

The chain combines TRBV4-3 with TRBJ2-5, with unresolved D. The germline V gene has CDR1 LGHNA and CDR2 YSLEER. Trimming stripped 1 base from V and 5 bases from J, with 8 bases between. The CDR3 is made up of 13 amino acids. CDR3 sequence reads: CASSQGLLETQYF. CDR3 nucleotide sequence: TGCGCCAGCAGCCAAGGGCTTCTCGAGACCCAGTACTTC.

The sample holds one count of this clone. The gene calls are TRBV19 and TRBJ1-6, with TRBD1 matching over 7 bases. The CDR3 is 14 amino acids. CDR1 is LNHDA, CDR2 SQIVND, per germline (reference sequence). V gave up 4 bases and J gave up 7 bases; unmatched junction bases: 4. As DNA, the CDR3 is TGTGCCAGTAGTACGACAGGGCTCAATTCACCCCTCCACTTT. Translated, it gives CASSTTGLNSPLHF.

The chain recombines TRBV15 with TRBJ1-5, with D possibly matching TRBD1 (6 bases). The CDR3 runs to 15 residues. V lost 0 bases and J 6 bases, leaving 12 bases between the germline ends. Germline CDR1 and CDR2: LNHNV and YYDKDF (reference sequence). In DNA, the CDR3 is TGTGCCACCAGCAGAGATGTTGGGGGGGCTCAGCCCCAGCATTTT. Protein product: CATSRDVGGAQPQHF.

The chain recombines TRBV2 with TRBJ2-5; the match to TRBD1 covers 8 bases. CDR1 and CDR2 (germline): SNHLY, FYNNEI. The CDR3 is 13 amino acids. Trimming removed 6 bases from V and 9 bases from J; junction bases left unmatched: 9. The CDR3 DNA is TGTGCCAGCAGGGACAGGGCCCTCATGGCCCAGTACTTC. This encodes CASRDRALMAQYF. Filled out from reference TRBV2 and TRBJ2-5, the complete variable domain reads EPEVTQTPSHQVTQMGQEVILRCVPISNHLYFYWYRQILGQKVEFLVSFYNNEISEKSEIFDDQFSVERPDGSNFTLKIRSTKLEDSAMYFCASRDRALMAQYFGPGTRLLVL.

The chain joins TRBV6-5 to TRBJ2-1, with a possible D match to TRBD1 (5 bases). This CDR3 spans 15 amino acids. Trimming pared 5 bases from V and 0 bases from J, leaving 11 bases between. Germline CDR1 MNHEY, CDR2 SVGAGI. The CDR3 nucleotides read TGTGCCAGCAGTCGACAGCCGAGCTCCTACAATGAGCAGTTCTTC. Translation gives CASSRQPSSYNEQFF.